This T cell receptor beta chain was sequenced in a study of HIV-infected children after antiretroviral therapy interruption. The V gene's germline CDR1 is LNHDA and CDR2 SQIVND (reference sequence). V gave up 3 bases and J gave up 7 bases; unmatched junction bases: 2. This CDR3 contains 14 residues. RNA-based 3' RACE libraries used unique molecular identifiers. Using its own MiXCR run on the 3' RACE reads, TCRdb lists one record per CDR3 protein. Altogether 40,000 to 55,000 distinct CDR3 sequences are present, roughly 4.5% being singletons, with the ten largest covering 0.7%. There are a few counts of this clonotype. Treatment described: PENTA 11 planned treatment interruption arm or continuous ART arm. At least 24 weeks of at least three-drug ART, in children 2 to 15 years. Naive CD4+ CD45RA+ CD45RO- T cells were sorted from thawed PBMCs.

The TCR was taken from a pool of human donors with HIV. The sequenced sample was CD45RA+ CD4+ T cells from PBMCs, pooled from several time points, obtained from a donor given antiretroviral therapy, either interrupted or continuous. The subset denotes: naive CD4+ CD45RA+ CD45RO- T cells. The chain links TRBV19 to TRBJ2-3, with 12 bases aligning to TRBD2. Here the CDR3 DNA reads TGTGCCAGTAGTATTGGACTAGCGGGGAATACGCAGTATTTT. The encoded protein is CASSIGLAGNTQYF.